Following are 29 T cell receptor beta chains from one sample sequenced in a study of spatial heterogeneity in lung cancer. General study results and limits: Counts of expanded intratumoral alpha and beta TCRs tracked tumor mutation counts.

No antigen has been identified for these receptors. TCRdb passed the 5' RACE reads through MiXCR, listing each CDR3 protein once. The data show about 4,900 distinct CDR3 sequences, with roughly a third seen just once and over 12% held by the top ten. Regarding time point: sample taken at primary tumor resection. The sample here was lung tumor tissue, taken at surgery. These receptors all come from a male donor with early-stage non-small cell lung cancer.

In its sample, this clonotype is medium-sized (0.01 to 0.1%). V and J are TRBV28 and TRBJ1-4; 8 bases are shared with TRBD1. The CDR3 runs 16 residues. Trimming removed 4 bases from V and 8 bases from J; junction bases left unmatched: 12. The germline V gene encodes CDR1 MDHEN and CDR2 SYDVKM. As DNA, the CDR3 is TGTGCCAGCAGTTCCCCGCAAACAGGGGGTCAGGAAAAACTGTTTTTT. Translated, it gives CASSSPQTGGQEKLFF.

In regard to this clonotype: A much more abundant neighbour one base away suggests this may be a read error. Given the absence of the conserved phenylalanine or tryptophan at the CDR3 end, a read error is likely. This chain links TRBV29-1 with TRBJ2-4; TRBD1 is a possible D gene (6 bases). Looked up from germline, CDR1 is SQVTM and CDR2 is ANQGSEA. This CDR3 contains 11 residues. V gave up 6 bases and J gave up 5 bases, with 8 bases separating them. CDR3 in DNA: TGCAGCGTCCGGACAGAAAACATTCAGTACCTC. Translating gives CSVRTENIQYL.

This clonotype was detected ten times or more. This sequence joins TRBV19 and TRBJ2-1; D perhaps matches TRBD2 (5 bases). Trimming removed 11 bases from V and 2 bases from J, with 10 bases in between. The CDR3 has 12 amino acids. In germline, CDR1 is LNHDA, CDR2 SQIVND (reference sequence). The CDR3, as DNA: TGTGCCTCCGGACTTCCCTACAATGAGCAGTTCTTC. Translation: CASGLPYNEQFF. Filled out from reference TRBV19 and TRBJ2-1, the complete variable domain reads DGGITQSPKYLFRKEGQNVTLSCEQNLNHDAMYWYRQDPGQGLRLIYYSQIVNDFQKGDIAEGYSVSREKKESFPLTVTSAQKNPTAFYLCASGLPYNEQFFGPGTRLTVL.

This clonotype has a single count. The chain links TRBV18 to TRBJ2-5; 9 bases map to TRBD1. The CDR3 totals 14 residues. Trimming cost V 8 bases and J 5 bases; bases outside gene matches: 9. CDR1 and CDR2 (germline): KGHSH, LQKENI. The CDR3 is CASTPGQGPETQYF. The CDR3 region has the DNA TGTGCCAGCACCCCGGGACAGGGTCCCGAGACCCAGTACTTC.

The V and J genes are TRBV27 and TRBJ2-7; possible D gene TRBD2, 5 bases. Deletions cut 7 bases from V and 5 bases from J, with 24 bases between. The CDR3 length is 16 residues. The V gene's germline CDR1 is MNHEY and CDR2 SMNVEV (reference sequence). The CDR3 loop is CASTVGGRGGVNEQYF. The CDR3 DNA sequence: TGTGCCAGCACCGTCGGTGGACGGGGTGGGGTCAACGAGCAGTACTTC.

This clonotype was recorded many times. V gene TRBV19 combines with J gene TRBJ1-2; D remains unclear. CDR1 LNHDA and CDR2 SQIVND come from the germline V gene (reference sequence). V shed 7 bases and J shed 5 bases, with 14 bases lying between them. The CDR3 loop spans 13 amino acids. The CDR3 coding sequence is TGTGCCAGTAACCCAGGAATGGGGTATGGCTACACCTTC. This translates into CASNPGMGYGYTF.

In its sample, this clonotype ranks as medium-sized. The CDR3 loop is CASSRIRASNQPQHF. The CDR3 nucleotides are TGTGCCAGCAGTCGGATCAGGGCTAGCAATCAGCCCCAGCATTTT. The chain links TRBV27 to TRBJ1-5; maybe TRBD1 (5 bases). Germline V gene data show CDR1 as MNHEY and CDR2 as SMNVEV (reference sequence). The CDR3 length is 15 residues. The V gene lost 5 bases and the J gene lost 0 bases, with 11 bases spanning the gap.

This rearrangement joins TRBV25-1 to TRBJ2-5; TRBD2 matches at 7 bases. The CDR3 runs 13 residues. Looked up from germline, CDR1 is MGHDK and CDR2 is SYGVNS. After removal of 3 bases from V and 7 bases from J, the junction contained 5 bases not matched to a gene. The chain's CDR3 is CASSDGGSVTQYF. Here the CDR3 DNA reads TGTGCCAGCAGTGACGGGGGGTCCGTGACCCAGTACTTC.

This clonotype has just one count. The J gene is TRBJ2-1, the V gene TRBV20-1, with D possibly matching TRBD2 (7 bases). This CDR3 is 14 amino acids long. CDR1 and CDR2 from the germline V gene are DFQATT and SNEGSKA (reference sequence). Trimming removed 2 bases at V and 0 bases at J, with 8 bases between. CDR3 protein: CSARRGASYNEQFF. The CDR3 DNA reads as TGCAGTGCTAGACGGGGGGCCTCCTACAATGAGCAGTTCTTC.

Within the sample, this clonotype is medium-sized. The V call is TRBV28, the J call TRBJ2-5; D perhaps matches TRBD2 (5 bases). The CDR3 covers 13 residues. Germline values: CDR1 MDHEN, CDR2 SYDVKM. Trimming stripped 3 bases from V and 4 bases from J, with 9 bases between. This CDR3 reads CASSFGGRETQYF. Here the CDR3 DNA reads TGTGCCAGCAGTTTCGGTGGGAGAGAGACCCAGTACTTC.

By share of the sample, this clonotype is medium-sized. The chain's CDR3 is CSASPFLAGVYNEQFF. For the CDR3, the DNA is TGCAGTGCTAGCCCGTTCTTAGCGGGGGTCTACAATGAGCAGTTCTTC. V is TRBV20-1 and J is TRBJ2-1; TRBD2 matches at 9 bases. The CDR3 has 16 residues. CDR1 DFQATT and CDR2 SNEGSKA come from the germline V gene (reference sequence). Unmatched junction bases numbered 9, after V lost 3 bases and J lost 3 bases.

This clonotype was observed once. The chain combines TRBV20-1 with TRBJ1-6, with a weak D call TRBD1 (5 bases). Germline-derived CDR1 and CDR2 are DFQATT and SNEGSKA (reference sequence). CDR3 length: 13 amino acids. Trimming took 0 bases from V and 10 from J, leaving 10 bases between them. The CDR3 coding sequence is TGCAGTGCTAGAGATCAGGGCGGCTCACCCCTCCACTTT. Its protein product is CSARDQGGSPLHF.

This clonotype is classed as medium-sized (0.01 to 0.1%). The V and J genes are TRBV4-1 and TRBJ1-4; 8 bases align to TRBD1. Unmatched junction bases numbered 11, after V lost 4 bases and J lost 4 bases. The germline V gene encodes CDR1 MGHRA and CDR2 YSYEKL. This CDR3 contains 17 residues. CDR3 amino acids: CASSPRTLGQDNEKLFF. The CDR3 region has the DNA TGCGCCAGCAGCCCCCGGACCTTGGGACAGGATAATGAAAAACTGTTTTTT.

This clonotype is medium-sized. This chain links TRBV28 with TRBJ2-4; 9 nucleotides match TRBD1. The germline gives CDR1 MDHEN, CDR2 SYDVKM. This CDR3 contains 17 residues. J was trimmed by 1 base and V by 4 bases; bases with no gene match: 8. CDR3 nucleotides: TGTGCCAGCAGTTCAACAGGGGGCTGGGGGGCCAAAAACATTCAGTACTTC. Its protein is CASSSTGGWGAKNIQYF.

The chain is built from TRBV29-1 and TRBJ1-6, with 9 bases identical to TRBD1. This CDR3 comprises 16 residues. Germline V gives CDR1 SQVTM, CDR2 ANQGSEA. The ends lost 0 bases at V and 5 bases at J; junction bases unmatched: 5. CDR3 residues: CSVEDLWDRDNSPLHF. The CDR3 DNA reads TGCAGCGTTGAAGATCTTTGGGACAGGGATAATTCACCCCTCCACTTT.

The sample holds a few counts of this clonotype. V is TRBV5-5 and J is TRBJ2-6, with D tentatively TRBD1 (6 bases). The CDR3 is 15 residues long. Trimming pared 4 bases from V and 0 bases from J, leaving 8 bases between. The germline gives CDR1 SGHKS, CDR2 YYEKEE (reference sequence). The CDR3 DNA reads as TGTGCCAGCAGCGTGGGGGCCTCTGGGGCCAACGTCCTGACTTTC. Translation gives CASSVGASGANVLTF.

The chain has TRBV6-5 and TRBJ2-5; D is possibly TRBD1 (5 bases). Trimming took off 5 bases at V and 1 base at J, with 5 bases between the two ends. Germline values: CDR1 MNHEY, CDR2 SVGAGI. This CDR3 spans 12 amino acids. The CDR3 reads CASSDSQETQYF. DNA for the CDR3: TGTGCCAGCAGTGACAGCCAAGAGACCCAGTACTTC.

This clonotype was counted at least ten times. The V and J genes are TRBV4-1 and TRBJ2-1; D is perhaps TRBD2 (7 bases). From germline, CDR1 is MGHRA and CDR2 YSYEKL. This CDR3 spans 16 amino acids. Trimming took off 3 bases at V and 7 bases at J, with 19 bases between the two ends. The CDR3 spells CASSQGALADLNEQFF. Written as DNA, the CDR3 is TGCGCCAGCAGCCAGGGGGCCCTAGCGGACCTAAATGAGCAGTTCTTC.

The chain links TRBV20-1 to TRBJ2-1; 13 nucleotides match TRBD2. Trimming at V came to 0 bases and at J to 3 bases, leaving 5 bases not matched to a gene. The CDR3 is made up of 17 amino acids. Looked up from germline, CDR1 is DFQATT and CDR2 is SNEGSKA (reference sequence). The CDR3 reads CSARDRTSGGHYNEQFF. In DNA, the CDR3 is TGCAGTGCTAGAGATAGGACTAGCGGGGGCCACTACAATGAGCAGTTCTTC.

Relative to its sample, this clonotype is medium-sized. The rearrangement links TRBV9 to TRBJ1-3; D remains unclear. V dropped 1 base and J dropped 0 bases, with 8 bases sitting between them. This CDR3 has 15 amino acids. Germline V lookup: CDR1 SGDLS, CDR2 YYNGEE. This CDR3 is CASSVSDGSGNTIYF. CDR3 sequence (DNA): TGTGCCAGCAGCGTAAGCGACGGCTCTGGAAACACCATATATTTT.

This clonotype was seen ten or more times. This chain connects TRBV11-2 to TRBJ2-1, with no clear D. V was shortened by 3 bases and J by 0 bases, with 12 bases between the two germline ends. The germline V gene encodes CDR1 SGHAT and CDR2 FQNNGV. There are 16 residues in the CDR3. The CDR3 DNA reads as TGTGCCAGCAGCTTTGGGCTGGGAAGCTCCTACAATGAGCAGTTCTTC. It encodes CASSFGLGSSYNEQFF.

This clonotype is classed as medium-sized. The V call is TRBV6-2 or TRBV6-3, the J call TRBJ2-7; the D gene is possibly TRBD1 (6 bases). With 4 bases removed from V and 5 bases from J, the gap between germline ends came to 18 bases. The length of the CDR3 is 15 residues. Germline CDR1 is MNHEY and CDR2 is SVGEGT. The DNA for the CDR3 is TGTGCCAGCAGTTCCCCAGGGGCCGCCTTTGACGAGCAGTACTTC. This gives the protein CASSSPGAAFDEQYF.

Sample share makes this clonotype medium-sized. This chain's CDR3 is CATDLTSGSRYEQFF. DNA of the CDR3: TGTGCCACCGACCTGACTAGCGGGAGTAGGTATGAGCAGTTCTTC. The rearrangement uses TRBV28 and TRBJ2-1; 12 bases match TRBD2. Germline V gene sequence: CDR1 MDHEN, CDR2 SYDVKM. The CDR3 has 15 residues. V shed 10 bases and J 8 bases; nucleotides not matched to a gene: 12.

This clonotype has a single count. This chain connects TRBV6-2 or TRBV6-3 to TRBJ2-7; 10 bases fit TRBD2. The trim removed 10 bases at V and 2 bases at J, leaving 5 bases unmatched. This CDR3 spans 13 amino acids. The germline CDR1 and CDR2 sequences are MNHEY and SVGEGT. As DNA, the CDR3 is TGTGCCATCCGGACTAGCGGTACCTACGAGCAGTACTTC. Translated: CAIRTSGTYEQYF.

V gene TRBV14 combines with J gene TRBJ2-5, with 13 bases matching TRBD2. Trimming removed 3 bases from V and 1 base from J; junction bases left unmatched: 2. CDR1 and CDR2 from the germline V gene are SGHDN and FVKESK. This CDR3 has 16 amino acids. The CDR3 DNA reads TGTGCCAGCAGCCACTGGACTAGCGGGAGCCAAGAGACCCAGTACTTC. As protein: CASSHWTSGSQETQYF.

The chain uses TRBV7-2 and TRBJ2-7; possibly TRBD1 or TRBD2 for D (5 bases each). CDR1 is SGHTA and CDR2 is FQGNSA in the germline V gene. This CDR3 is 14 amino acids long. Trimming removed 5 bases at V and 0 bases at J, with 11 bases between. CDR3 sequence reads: CASSREGISYEQYF. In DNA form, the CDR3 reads TGTGCCAGCAGCCGTGAGGGGATCTCCTACGAGCAGTACTTC.

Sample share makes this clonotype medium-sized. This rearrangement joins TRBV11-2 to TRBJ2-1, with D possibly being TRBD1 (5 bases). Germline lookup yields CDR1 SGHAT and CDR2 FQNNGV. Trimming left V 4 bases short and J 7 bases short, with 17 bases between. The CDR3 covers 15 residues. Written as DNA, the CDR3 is TGTGCCAGCAGCTCAAACCAGGGCCCCTGGAATGAGCAGTTCTTC. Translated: CASSSNQGPWNEQFF.

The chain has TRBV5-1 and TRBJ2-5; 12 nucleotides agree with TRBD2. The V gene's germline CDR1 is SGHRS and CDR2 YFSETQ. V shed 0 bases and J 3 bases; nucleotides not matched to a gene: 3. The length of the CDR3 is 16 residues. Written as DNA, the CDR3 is TGCGCCAGCAGCTTGGCTGCTAGCGGGAGGGAAGAGACCCAGTACTTC. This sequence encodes CASSLAASGREETQYF.

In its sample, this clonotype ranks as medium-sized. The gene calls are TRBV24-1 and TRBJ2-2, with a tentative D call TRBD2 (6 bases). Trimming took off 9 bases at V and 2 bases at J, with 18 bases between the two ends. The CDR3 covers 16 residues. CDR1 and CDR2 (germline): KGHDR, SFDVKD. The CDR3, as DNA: TGTGCCACCCGGGACTCACGACATGGCAACACCGGGGAGCTGTTTTTT. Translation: CATRDSRHGNTGELFF.